This TCR beta chain comes out of a study of cytomegalovirus exposure and HLA in healthy donors. Findings and caveats of the study: A later analysis appeared to link common viral pathogens to several of the most significant clusters. Information on immune exposure was restricted to one variable (CMV serostatus).

This CDR3 spans 15 amino acids. V was cut by 1 base and J by 0 bases, with 10 bases left in between. Germline V gene sequence: CDR1 LNHNV, CDR2 YYDKDF (reference sequence). The study sampled nominally healthy donors, though unrecorded immune exposures were likely. 13 Jbeta primers and 60 Vbeta primers were used for the PCR. The assay was immunoSEQ multiplex PCR, and TCRdb's table has in-frame clones only and misses some. The repertoire holds 95,000 to 150,000 clones, 74% seen once, with 4% to 4.5% in the top ten. On this clone: The antigen remains unidentified.

The chain links TRBV15 to TRBJ2-7; D is possibly TRBD1 (5 bases). The origin of this receptor is a woman in her 50s in good health and CMV-seropositive. Sequencing was done on a sample of PBMCs. The CDR3 here is CATSRGLDNSYEQYF. The CDR3 bases are TGTGCCACCAGCAGAGGTTTGGACAACTCCTACGAGCAGTACTTC.